Listed below are T cell receptor beta chains from one sample, sequenced in a study of blood T cell repertoires in COVID-19. Generated by immunoSEQ multiplex PCR, the TCRdb table keeps only in-frame clones and is missing some. The sample holds hundreds of thousands of clones, about 87% seen once. Sequencing was done on a sample of peripheral blood. The receptors come from a woman between 35 and 50 years old who had recovered from COVID-19. Both conserved end residues are part of each CDR3. The D gene is left open where the match is weak. Only some rows state a clone size, as once, few, many or a class for expanded clones.

d_call: TRBD2
v_call: TRBV13
clone_size: .
j_call: TRBJ2-4
cdr3_nt: TGTGCCAGCAGCTTAGGCCCGCCTAGCGGGGGCGAAAACATTCAGTACTTC
cdr3_aa: CASSLGPPSGGENIQYF

d_call: TRBD1
v_call: TRBV5-6
clone_size: .
j_call: TRBJ1-2
cdr3_nt: TGTGCCAGCAGCCAGGACAGGGAGGGCGGCTACACCTTC
cdr3_aa: CASSQDREGGYTF

d_call: .
v_call: TRBV3-1/TRBV3-2
clone_size: .
j_call: TRBJ2-7
cdr3_nt: TGTGCCAGCAGCCGTGACTGGCGCGGCGAGCAGTACTTC
cdr3_aa: CASSRDWRGEQYF

d_call: .
v_call: TRBV6-5
clone_size: .
j_call: TRBJ1-2
cdr3_nt: TGTGCCAGCAGTTACTCTGAGGTCTCCCCTTGGTATGGCTACACCTTC
cdr3_aa: CASSYSEVSPWYGYTF

d_call: .
v_call: TRBV20-1
clone_size: few
j_call: TRBJ2-1
cdr3_nt: TGCAGTGCCCTCCGCAATGAGCAGTTCTTC
cdr3_aa: CSALRNEQFF

d_call: TRBD1
v_call: TRBV2
clone_size: .
j_call: TRBJ1-2
cdr3_nt: TGTGCCAGCAGCGACTCTTGGACAGGGGGCAACTATGGCTACACCTTC
cdr3_aa: CASSDSWTGGNYGYTF

d_call: TRBD2
v_call: TRBV2
clone_size: once
j_call: TRBJ2-3
cdr3_nt: TGTGCCAGCAGTCGACTAGCCCGCGATAGCACAGATACGCAGTATTTT
cdr3_aa: CASSRLARDSTDTQYF

d_call: .
v_call: TRBV10-1
clone_size: .
j_call: TRBJ1-1
cdr3_nt: TGCGCCAGCACAGCCACGGCGGGCACTGAAGCTTTCTTT
cdr3_aa: CASTATAGTEAFF

d_call: .
v_call: TRBV27
clone_size: .
j_call: TRBJ1-2
cdr3_nt: TGTGCCAGCAGTTTCGGGGGAACGTCTGGCTACACCTTC
cdr3_aa: CASSFGGTSGYTF

d_call: .
v_call: TRBV4-2
clone_size: .
j_call: TRBJ1-6
cdr3_nt: TGTGCCAGCAGCCAAGATCACAGGGCATATTCACCCCTCCACTTT
cdr3_aa: CASSQDHRAYSPLHF

d_call: .
v_call: TRBV12-5
clone_size: .
j_call: TRBJ1-5
cdr3_nt: TGTGCTAGTGCCTACAATCAGCCCCAGCATTTT
cdr3_aa: CASAYNQPQHF

d_call: .
v_call: TRBV7-3
clone_size: few
j_call: TRBJ1-1
cdr3_nt: TGTGCCAGCAGCCCCACAGGAGGGGACACTGAAGCTTTCTTT
cdr3_aa: CASSPTGGDTEAFF

d_call: TRBD2
v_call: TRBV9
clone_size: .
j_call: TRBJ2-5
cdr3_nt: TGTGCCAGCAGCGCCACTAGCGGGGGAGAGACCCAGTACTTC
cdr3_aa: CASSATSGGETQYF

d_call: .
v_call: TRBV7-9
clone_size: .
j_call: TRBJ2-1
cdr3_nt: TGTGCCAGCAGCGGGGGGACCTCCAGCTCCTACAATGAGCAGTTCTTC
cdr3_aa: CASSGGTSSSYNEQFF

d_call: TRBD2
v_call: TRBV2
clone_size: .
j_call: TRBJ2-1
cdr3_nt: TGTGCCAGCAGTGGCGGACTAGCGGGCAATGAGCAGTTCTTC
cdr3_aa: CASSGGLAGNEQFF

d_call: TRBD1
v_call: TRBV7-9
clone_size: .
j_call: TRBJ1-5
cdr3_nt: TGTGCCAGCAGCCGGGACAGGGGGCAGCCCCAGCATTTT
cdr3_aa: CASSRDRGQPQHF

d_call: TRBD1
v_call: TRBV5-5
clone_size: .
j_call: TRBJ1-2
cdr3_nt: TGTGCCAGCAGCTTTATCCCCTGGGGACAGGGCCGGGTAGATGGCTACACCTTC
cdr3_aa: CASSFIPWGQGRVDGYTF